The 21 T cell receptor beta chains in this list originate from one sample, sequenced in a study of glioma-infiltrating T cells after dendritic cell vaccination. Measured with immunoSEQ multiplex PCR; TCRdb has only the in-frame clones, and not every one. The sample yields 90,000 to 100,000 clones, around three quarters seen once. Material: blood, obtained before dendritic cell vaccination. Source of these receptors: a human donor with glioblastoma.

This chain uses TRBV2 with TRBJ1-5, with D uncertain. Trimming removed 6 bases from V and 4 bases from J, with 4 bases in between. Germline V lookup: CDR1 SNHLY, CDR2 FYNNEI. The CDR3 length is 11 residues. The CDR3 nucleotides are TGTGCCAGCAGCCTAAATCAGCCCCAGCATTTT. This gives the protein CASSLNQPQHF.

This chain uses TRBV5-1 with TRBJ2-3; weak D call: TRBD2 (6 bases). Germline V gene sequence: CDR1 SGHRS, CDR2 YFSETQ. CDR3 length: 15 amino acids. The V end lost 4 bases, the J end lost 3 bases, and 15 bases lay between the germline ends. The CDR3 coding sequence is TGCGCCAGCAGCCCGGGACTGCATGGAACAGATACGCAGTATTTT. This gives the protein CASSPGLHGTDTQYF.

The rearrangement joins TRBV18 to TRBJ2-7; a weak D match, TRBD2 (5 bases). Trimming stripped 3 bases from V and 0 bases from J, with 6 bases between. CDR1 and CDR2 (germline): KGHSH, LQKENI. This CDR3 region has 13 residues. CDR3 loop: CASSPGSSYEQYF. In DNA form, the CDR3 reads TGTGCCAGCTCACCGGGGAGCTCCTACGAGCAGTACTTC.

This clone was counted a single time. The gene calls are TRBV6-6 and TRBJ1-2; 12 bases are shared with TRBD1. The CDR3 loop spans 15 amino acids. The trim removed 1 base at V and 6 bases at J, leaving 3 bases unmatched. Germline values: CDR1 MNHNY, CDR2 SVGAGI (reference sequence). In DNA form, the CDR3 reads TGTGCCAGCAGTTACTTCGGGGACAGGGGGCATGGCTACACCTTC. Protein: CASSYFGDRGHGYTF.

This clone was found a few times. The chain has TRBV10-3 and TRBJ1-2, with 7 bases fitting TRBD1. Trimming took 3 bases from V and 3 from J; bases not matched to a gene: 1. Looked up from germline, CDR1 is ENHRY and CDR2 is SYGVKD. This CDR3 contains 13 residues. DNA of the CDR3: TGTGCCATCAGTGAAACAGGGGACTATGGCTACACCTTC. Translating it yields CAISETGDYGYTF.

V gene TRBV28 combines with J gene TRBJ1-2; 9 nucleotides line up with TRBD1. CDR1 and CDR2 (germline): MDHEN, SYDVKM. This CDR3 has 16 residues. Trimming cost V 5 bases and J 8 bases; bases outside gene matches: 15. The CDR3 loop is CASSRTGDMYSGGYTF. As DNA, the CDR3 is TGTGCCAGCAGTCGGACAGGGGATATGTACTCGGGCGGCTACACCTTC.

CDR3 protein: CASSPGTGAYNSPLHF. The CDR3 DNA is TGTGCCAGCAGCCCTGGGACAGGGGCGTATAATTCACCCCTCCACTTT. V and J are TRBV7-9 and TRBJ1-6; the match to TRBD1 covers 10 bases. Germline lookup yields CDR1 SEHNR and CDR2 FQNEAQ (reference sequence). The CDR3 is 16 residues long. J was trimmed by 4 bases and V by 5 bases; bases with no gene match: 5.

This CDR3 reads CASSYGLAGREQYF. The CDR3 nucleotides are TGTGCCAGCAGTTACGGACTAGCGGGACGGGAGCAGTACTTC. The V gene is TRBV6-5, the J gene TRBJ2-7; 12 bases agree with TRBD2. CDR3 length: 14 residues. J gave up 7 bases and V 2 bases, and 3 bases lay outside the gene matches. Germline-derived CDR1 and CDR2 are MNHEY and SVGAGI.

The rearrangement joins TRBV30 to TRBJ1-6; a possible D gene is TRBD1 (6 bases). V was clipped by 5 bases and J by 4 bases, with 6 bases between them. Germline loops: CDR1 GTSNPN, CDR2 SVGIG (reference sequence). The CDR3 is 12 residues long. Here the CDR3 DNA reads TGTGCCTGGGGACAGTATAATTCACCCCTCCACTTT. It encodes CAWGQYNSPLHF. The full variable domain, its missing parts supplied by reference TRBV30 and TRBJ1-6, is SQTIHQWPATLVQPVGSPLSLECTVEGTSNPNLYWYRQAAGRGLQLLFYSVGIGQISSEVPQNLSASRPQDRQFILSSKKLLLSDSGFYLCAWGQYNSPLHFGNGTRLTVT.

The rearrangement uses TRBV18 and TRBJ1-5; the D is unclear. The V gene lost 4 bases and the J gene lost 5 bases, with 9 bases spanning the gap. This CDR3 has 13 amino acids. Germline V lookup: CDR1 KGHSH, CDR2 LQKENI. CDR3 amino acids: CASSRLRDQPQHF. In DNA form, the CDR3 reads TGTGCCAGCTCACGACTACGCGATCAGCCCCAGCATTTT.

The chain links TRBV11-2 to TRBJ2-1; 12 bases align to TRBD2. The germline V gene has CDR1 SGHAT and CDR2 FQNNGV. The length of the CDR3 is 15 residues. Germline trimming cut 5 bases from V and 6 bases from J; bases unmatched to any gene: 5. The CDR3 DNA reads TGTGCCAGCAGCAAGACTAGCGGGAGTCCCAATGAGCAGTTCTTC. It codes for CASSKTSGSPNEQFF. Full variable domain (remainder filled in from reference TRBV11-2 and TRBJ2-1): EAGVAQSPRYKIIEKRQSVAFWCNPISGHATLYWYQQILGQGPKLLIQFQNNGVVDDSQLPKDRFSAERLKGVDSTLKIQPAKLEDSAVYLCASSKTSGSPNEQFFGPGTRLTVL.

This rearrangement joins TRBV27 to TRBJ2-7; 9 bases are a match to TRBD1. This CDR3 is built from 15 residues. Germline V gives CDR1 MNHEY, CDR2 SMNVEV (reference sequence). The J segment lost 4 bases and the V segment lost 6 bases, leaving 10 bases of the junction unmatched. CDR3 sequence (DNA): TGTGCCAGCAGCTCCGGGACAGGGAAGCCATACGAGCAGTACTTC. Encoded protein: CASSSGTGKPYEQYF.

The chain uses TRBV5-1 and TRBJ2-5; 8 bases agree with TRBD1. The CDR3 sequence is 15 residues long. Germline CDR1 SGHRS, CDR2 YFSETQ. Trimming took 3 bases from V and 1 from J; bases not matched to a gene: 5. The CDR3 here is CASSSITGGQETQYF. The CDR3 region has the DNA TGCGCCAGCAGCTCCATAACAGGGGGCCAAGAGACCCAGTACTTC.

The chain joins TRBV5-1 to TRBJ2-3, with 7 bases aligning to TRBD2. The germline gives CDR1 SGHRS, CDR2 YFSETQ. The CDR3 has 17 residues. J was trimmed by 0 bases and V by 0 bases; bases with no gene match: 7. The CDR3 protein is CASSLVGGSTSTDTQYF. The CDR3, as DNA: TGCGCCAGCAGCTTGGTTGGCGGGAGCACTAGCACAGATACGCAGTATTTT. Supplemented by reference TRBV5-1 and TRBJ2-3, the full variable domain reads KAGVTQTPRYLIKTRGQQVTLSCSPISGHRSVSWYQQTPGQGLQFLFEYFSETQRNKGNFPGRFSGRQFSNSRSEMNVSTLELGDSALYLCASSLVGGSTSTDTQYFGPGTRLTVL.

In its sample, this clone was seen a few times. The gene calls are TRBV7-8 and TRBJ2-6; D possibly corresponds to TRBD1 (6 bases). V lost 4 bases to trimming and J lost 2 bases, with 15 bases between them. The V gene's germline CDR1 is SGHVS and CDR2 FQNEAQ. The CDR3 sequence is 17 residues long. The CDR3 nucleotides read TGTGCCAGCAGCTGGACAGCTATTAGGGCTGGGGCCAACGTCCTGACTTTC. Translated: CASSWTAIRAGANVLTF.

CDR3 coding DNA: TGTGCCAGCAGCTTAAGCAGGGTTAAACAGCCCCAGCATTTT. Protein: CASSLSRVKQPQHF. The rearrangement uses TRBV5-6 and TRBJ1-5, with D perhaps matching TRBD1 (5 bases). The CDR3 is 14 amino acids. Trimming left V 2 bases short and J 7 bases short, with 13 bases between. Germline CDR1 reads SGHDT; CDR2 reads YYEEEE.

The chain combines TRBV2 with TRBJ2-1; 8 bases map to TRBD2. Germline assignment: CDR1 SNHLY and CDR2 FYNNEI. Trimming at V came to 2 bases and at J to 3 bases, leaving 6 bases not matched to a gene. The CDR3 consists of 16 residues. CDR3 sequence: CASSETSGLLYNEQFF. The CDR3 DNA reads TGTGCCAGCAGTGAAACTAGCGGTCTACTCTACAATGAGCAGTTCTTC.

This chain joins TRBV15 and TRBJ1-6, with D maybe TRBD1 (5 bases). The CDR3 consists of 16 residues. V shed 4 bases and J shed 7 bases, with 17 bases lying between them. Per germline, CDR1 LNHNV and CDR2 YYDKDF (reference sequence). The CDR3, as DNA: TGTGCCACCAGCAATCTCGGGGGGTTGGGAAATTCACCCCTCCACTTT. Translating gives CATSNLGGLGNSPLHF. Combining the CDR3 with reference TRBV15 and TRBJ1-6 gives the whole variable domain DAMVIQNPRYQVTQFGKPVTLSCSQTLNHNVMYWYQQKSSQAPKLLFHYYDKDFNNEADTPDNFQSRRPNTSFCFLDIRSPGLGDTAMYLCATSNLGGLGNSPLHFGNGTRLTVT.

The J gene is TRBJ1-2, the V gene TRBV4-1, with 11 bases matching TRBD1. The length of the CDR3 is 19 residues. V shed 0 bases, J shed 3 bases, and the junction held 12 bases outside the gene matches. Germline-derived CDR1 and CDR2 are MGHRA and YSYEKL. The CDR3 bases are TGCGCCAGCAGCCAAGAGGACAGGGGGCGAGTTGTGAGTCACTATGGCTACACCTTC. Its translation: CASSQEDRGRVVSHYGYTF.

The chain is built from TRBV2 and TRBJ1-4; TRBD1 agrees at 10 bases. This CDR3 is 16 amino acids long. Trimming removed 6 bases from V and 7 bases from J; junction bases left unmatched: 11. Looked up from germline, CDR1 is SNHLY and CDR2 is FYNNEI. This CDR3 reads CASSRDRGRLSEKLFF. CDR3 nucleotides: TGTGCCAGCAGCCGAGACAGGGGGCGATTGAGTGAAAAACTGTTTTTT.

This rearrangement joins TRBV30 to TRBJ1-1, with 7 positions matching TRBD1. The V and J ends lost 4 bases and 0 bases, in that order; junction bases with no gene match: 5. Germline CDR1 reads GTSNPN; CDR2 reads SVGIG (reference sequence). This CDR3 region has 14 residues. The CDR3 DNA sequence: TGTGCCTGGACCCTGGACAGGTTGAACACTGAAGCTTTCTTT. Encoded protein: CAWTLDRLNTEAFF.